This T cell receptor beta chain was sequenced in a study of blood T cell repertoires in COVID-19. Germline V lookup: CDR1 SGDLS, CDR2 YYNGEE. The CDR3 runs 16 residues. Trimming took off 3 bases at V and 0 bases at J, with 14 bases between the two ends. Sequenced by immunoSEQ multiplex PCR; TCRdb stores in-frame clones only, minus some. Among some 220,000 clones listed, around 83% were seen once. The specimen was peripheral blood. This clonotype originated in a woman aged 70 to 79 with COVID-19, enrolled during active disease. The rearrangement uses TRBV9 and TRBJ2-3, with D maybe TRBD1 (6 bases). CDR3 sequence reads: CASSASQGRSTDTQYF. The CDR3 DNA follows: TGTGCCAGCAGCGCCTCCCAGGGGAGAAGCACAGATACGCAGTATTTT.